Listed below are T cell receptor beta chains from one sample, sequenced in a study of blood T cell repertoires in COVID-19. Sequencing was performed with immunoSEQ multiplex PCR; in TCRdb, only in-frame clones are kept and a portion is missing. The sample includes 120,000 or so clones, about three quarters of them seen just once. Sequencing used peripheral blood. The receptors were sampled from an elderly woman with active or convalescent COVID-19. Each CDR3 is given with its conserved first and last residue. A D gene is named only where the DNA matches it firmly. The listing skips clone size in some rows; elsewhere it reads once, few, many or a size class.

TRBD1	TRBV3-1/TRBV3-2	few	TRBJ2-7	CASSRANRGQYF	TGTGCCAGCAGCCGAGCTAACAGGGGGCAGTACTTC
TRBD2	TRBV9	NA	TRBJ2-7	CASSVGAGGSSYEQYF	TGTGCCAGCAGCGTAGGGGCGGGAGGGAGCTCCTACGAGCAGTACTTC
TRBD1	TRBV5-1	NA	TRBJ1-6	CASSFGTGENSPLHF	TGCGCCAGCAGCTTCGGGACAGGGGAGAATTCACCCCTCCACTTT
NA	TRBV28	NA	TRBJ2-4	CASSSYTGFLAKNIQYF	TGTGCCAGCAGTTCGTATACAGGGTTCCTAGCCAAAAACATTCAGTACTTC
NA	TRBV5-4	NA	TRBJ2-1	CASSFSGALNEQFF	TGTGCCAGCAGCTTTTCGGGAGCCCTCAATGAGCAGTTCTTC
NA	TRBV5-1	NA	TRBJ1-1	CASSLQGLDTEAFF	TGCGCCAGCAGCTTGCAGGGGTTGGACACTGAAGCTTTCTTT
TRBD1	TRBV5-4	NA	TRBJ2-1	CASSLRQGLGNEQFF	TGTGCCAGCAGCTTGCGACAGGGCCTTGGCAATGAGCAGTTCTTC
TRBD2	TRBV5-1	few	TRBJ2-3	CASSLGTSESTDTQYF	TGCGCCAGCAGCTTGGGGACTAGCGAGAGCACAGATACGCAGTATTTT
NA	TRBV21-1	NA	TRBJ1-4	CASPPGQGHEKLFF	TGTGCCAGTCCCCCTGGGCAGGGTCATGAAAAACTGTTTTTT
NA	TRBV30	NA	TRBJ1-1	CAFVAAALYTEAFF	TGTGCCTTCGTCGCGGCAGCTCTATACACTGAAGCTTTCTTT
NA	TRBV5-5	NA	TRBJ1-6	CASSEDRRNSPLHF	TGTGCCAGCAGTGAAGACAGGAGAAATTCACCCCTCCACTTT
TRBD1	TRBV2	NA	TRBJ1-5	CASSPGQVKSQPQHF	TGTGCCAGCAGCCCGGGACAGGTAAAGAGTCAGCCCCAGCATTTT
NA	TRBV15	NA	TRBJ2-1	CATSRDGEGRVGHEQFF	TGTGCCACCAGCAGAGATGGTGAGGGCCGAGTAGGCCATGAGCAGTTCTTC
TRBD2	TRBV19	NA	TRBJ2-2	CASSIAVAGVDTGELFF	TGTGCCAGTAGTATAGCGGTAGCGGGAGTGGACACCGGGGAGCTGTTTTTT
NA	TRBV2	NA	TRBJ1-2	CASSERVRGGYTF	TGTGCCAGCAGTGAACGGGTTCGCGGAGGCTACACCTTC
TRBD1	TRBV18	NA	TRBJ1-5	CASSPTGGGDQPQHF	TGTGCCAGCTCACCGACAGGGGGCGGGGATCAGCCCCAGCATTTT
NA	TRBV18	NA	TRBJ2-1	CASSPPSSASYNEQFF	TGTGCCAGCTCACCACCGTCTAGCGCATCCTACAATGAGCAGTTCTTC
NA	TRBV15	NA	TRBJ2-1	CATSRVRESVYEQFF	TGTGCCACCAGCAGAGTCCGGGAGTCAGTTTATGAGCAGTTCTTC
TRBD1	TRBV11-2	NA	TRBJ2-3	CASSQLRTGVGDTQYF	TGTGCCAGCAGCCAACTTAGGACAGGGGTTGGCGATACGCAGTATTTT
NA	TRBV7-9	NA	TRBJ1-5	CASSAQTNQPQHF	TGTGCCAGCAGCGCTCAGACAAATCAGCCCCAGCATTTT
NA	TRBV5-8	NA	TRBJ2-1	CASSLAVYNEQFF	TGTGCCAGCAGCTTAGCGGTCTACAATGAGCAGTTCTTC
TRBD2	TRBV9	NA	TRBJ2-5	CASSSGASGLVETQYF	TGTGCCAGCAGCTCAGGGGCTAGCGGGTTGGTGGAGACCCAGTACTTC
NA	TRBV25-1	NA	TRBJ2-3	CASSDTTRADTQYF	TGTGCCAGCAGTGACACAACCCGGGCAGATACGCAGTATTTT
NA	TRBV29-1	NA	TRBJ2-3	CSVVRTWQRPAGADTQYF	TGCAGCGTTGTCCGTACCTGGCAGCGCCCAGCCGGAGCAGATACGCAGTATTTT
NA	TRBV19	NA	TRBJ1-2	CASSLPTGRYGYTF	TGTGCCAGTAGTCTGCCGACAGGACGCTATGGCTACACCTTC
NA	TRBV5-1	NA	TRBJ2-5	CASSLDGQGYQETQYF	TGCGCCAGCAGCTTGGATGGGCAGGGGTACCAAGAGACCCAGTACTTC
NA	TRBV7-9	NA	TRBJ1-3	CATRQGSGNTIYF	TGTGCCACGCGTCAGGGGTCTGGAAACACCATATATTTT
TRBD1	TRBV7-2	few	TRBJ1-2	CASSYAGTGNYGYTF	TGTGCCAGCAGCTACGCCGGGACAGGGAACTATGGCTACACCTTC
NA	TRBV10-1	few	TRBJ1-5	CASRQGIGNQPQHF	TGCGCCAGCAGGCAGGGGATTGGAAACCAGCCCCAGCATTTT
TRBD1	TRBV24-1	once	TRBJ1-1	CATSDYQGATFF	TGTGCCACCAGTGATTATCAGGGGGCAACTTTCTTT
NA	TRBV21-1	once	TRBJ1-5	CASSKRAPGNQPQHF	TGTGCCAGCAGCAAGAGGGCCCCAGGTAACCAGCCCCAGCATTTT
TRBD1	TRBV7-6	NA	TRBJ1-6	CASSLAGTGGSPLHF	TGTGCCAGCAGCTTAGCAGGGACAGGGGGTTCACCCCTCCACTTT
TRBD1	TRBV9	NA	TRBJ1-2	CASSDPSTGGLGYGYTF	TGTGCCAGCAGCGACCCATCGACAGGGGGCTTAGGCTATGGCTACACCTTC
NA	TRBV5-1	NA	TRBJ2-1	CASSLAGNNEQFF	TGCGCCAGCAGCTTAGCAGGGAACAATGAGCAGTTCTTC
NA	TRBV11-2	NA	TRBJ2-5	CASSANRRARGWQETQYF	TGTGCCAGCAGCGCGAACCGGAGGGCCAGGGGGTGGCAAGAGACCCAGTACTTC
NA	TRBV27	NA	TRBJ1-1	CASSFQKNTEAFF	TGTGCCAGCAGTTTCCAGAAAAACACTGAAGCTTTCTTT
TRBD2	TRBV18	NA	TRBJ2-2	CASSPLSLAGATNTGELFF	TGTGCCAGCTCACCACTTTCACTAGCGGGAGCCACGAACACCGGGGAGCTGTTTTTT
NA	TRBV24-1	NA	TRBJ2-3	CATSGLTDTQYF	TGTGCCACCTCGGGACTTACAGATACGCAGTATTTT
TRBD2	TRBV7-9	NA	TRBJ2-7	CATATSGSYEQYF	TGTGCCACCGCGACTAGCGGGAGCTACGAGCAGTACTTC
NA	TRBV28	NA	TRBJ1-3	CASSSSGHYSGNTIYF	TGTGCCAGCAGTTCCTCCGGACATTACTCTGGAAACACCATATATTTT
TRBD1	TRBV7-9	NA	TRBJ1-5	CASSRQGVLGQPQHF	TGTGCCAGCAGCCGACAGGGGGTTCTGGGTCAGCCCCAGCATTTT
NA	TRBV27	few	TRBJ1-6	CASSLGGRDSPLHF	TGTGCCAGCAGTTTAGGGGGCCGGGATTCACCCCTCCACTTT
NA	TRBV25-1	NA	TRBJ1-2	CASRQDTPDGYTF	TGTGCCAGCCGCCAGGACACTCCAGATGGCTACACCTTC
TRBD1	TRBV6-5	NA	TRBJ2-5	CASSYDTRGRTETQYF	TGTGCCAGCAGTTACGATACCAGGGGGCGGACAGAGACCCAGTACTTC
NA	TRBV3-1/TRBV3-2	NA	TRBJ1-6	CASSFLETGPGGVPLHF	TGTGCCAGCAGCTTTCTAGAAACAGGTCCCGGCGGGGTCCCCCTCCACTTT
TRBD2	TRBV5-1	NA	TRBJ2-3	CASTRLAGHTDTQYF	TGCGCCAGCACCAGACTAGCGGGGCACACAGATACGCAGTATTTT
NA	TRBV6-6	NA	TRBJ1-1	CASSSHEVRAEAFF	TGTGCCAGCAGTTCCCATGAAGTCCGAGCTGAAGCTTTCTTT
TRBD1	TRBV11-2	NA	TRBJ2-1	CASSPRTGVAYNEQFF	TGTGCCAGCAGCCCAAGGACAGGGGTGGCCTACAATGAGCAGTTCTTC
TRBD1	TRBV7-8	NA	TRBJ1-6	CASSVRDRVNSPLHF	TGTGCCAGCAGCGTACGGGACAGAGTAAATTCACCCCTCCACTTT
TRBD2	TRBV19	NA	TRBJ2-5	CASSTPRLAGTETQYF	TGTGCCAGTAGTACCCCCCGACTAGCGGGGACAGAGACCCAGTACTTC
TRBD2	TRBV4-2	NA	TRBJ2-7	CASSQQLAGGNAGKQYF	TGTGCCAGCAGCCAACAACTAGCGGGAGGCAACGCGGGGAAGCAGTACTTC
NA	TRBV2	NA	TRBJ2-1	CASSEPTPRSYNEQFF	TGTGCCAGCAGTGAACCTACGCCGCGGTCCTACAATGAGCAGTTCTTC
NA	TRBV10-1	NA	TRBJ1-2	CASSEGESGGYTF	TGCGCCAGCAGTGAAGGGGAATCCGGTGGCTACACCTTC
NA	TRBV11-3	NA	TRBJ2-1	CASSLEWGDEQFF	TGTGCCAGCAGCTTAGAATGGGGCGATGAGCAGTTCTTC